The rows below give T cell receptor beta chains drawn from one sample of a study of cytomegalovirus exposure and HLA in healthy donors. Sequencing used immunoSEQ multiplex PCR; TCRdb keeps in-frame clones, though not all of them. Here the sample spans about 220,000 clones, around nine tenths being singletons. Material for sequencing was PBMCs. The receptors come from a young woman in good health and CMV-seronegative. The CDR3 runs from the conserved cysteine through the conserved F or W. D genes are given only for firm matches. Size is stated for part of the rows, as once, few or many counts, or as a class when the clone is expanded.

j_call: TRBJ2-5; cdr3_length: 13; d_call: TRBD1; clone_size: .; v_call: TRBV29-1; cdr3_aa: CSAKDRGRETQYF; cdr3_nt: TGCAGCGCCAAAGACAGGGGGCGGGAGACCCAGTACTTC
j_call: TRBJ1-5; cdr3_length: 15; d_call: TRBD1; clone_size: .; v_call: TRBV11-3; cdr3_aa: CASSLPTGWNQPQHF; cdr3_nt: TGTGCCAGCAGCTTACCGACAGGGTGGAATCAGCCCCAGCATTTT
j_call: TRBJ1-2; cdr3_length: 14; d_call: TRBD1; clone_size: .; v_call: TRBV7-9; cdr3_aa: CASTEGDRRLGYTF; cdr3_nt: TGTGCCAGCACCGAAGGGGACAGGAGGCTTGGCTACACCTTC
j_call: TRBJ2-7; cdr3_length: 12; d_call: .; clone_size: once; v_call: TRBV29-1; cdr3_aa: CSVLGTRHEQYF; cdr3_nt: TGCAGCGTTCTAGGGACTCGCCACGAGCAGTACTTC
j_call: TRBJ2-7; cdr3_length: 15; d_call: .; clone_size: .; v_call: TRBV5-1; cdr3_aa: CASSLGSGGFYEQYF; cdr3_nt: TGCGCCAGCAGCTTGGGTAGCGGAGGTTTCTACGAGCAGTACTTC
j_call: TRBJ1-5; cdr3_length: 14; d_call: TRBD1; clone_size: .; v_call: TRBV5-6; cdr3_aa: CASSLKGGKQPQHF; cdr3_nt: TGTGCCAGCAGCTTGAAAGGGGGCAAGCAGCCCCAGCATTTT
j_call: TRBJ1-5; cdr3_length: 16; d_call: .; clone_size: .; v_call: TRBV5-1; cdr3_aa: CASSLDGGEFNQPQHF; cdr3_nt: TGCGCCAGCAGCTTGGATGGAGGGGAATTCAATCAGCCCCAGCATTTT
j_call: TRBJ2-2; cdr3_length: 17; d_call: TRBD1; clone_size: .; v_call: TRBV5-4; cdr3_aa: CASSPPGQGANTGELFF; cdr3_nt: TGTGCCAGCAGCCCTCCGGGACAGGGGGCGAACACCGGGGAGCTGTTTTTT
j_call: TRBJ1-2; cdr3_length: 13; d_call: .; clone_size: .; v_call: TRBV6-1; cdr3_aa: CAVRQAPGYGYTF; cdr3_nt: TGTGCCGTGCGACAGGCCCCAGGCTATGGCTACACCTTC
j_call: TRBJ2-3; cdr3_length: 15; d_call: .; clone_size: .; v_call: TRBV29-1; cdr3_aa: CSHNYLPSATDTQYF; cdr3_nt: TGCAGCCACAATTACCTTCCTAGCGCCACAGATACGCAGTATTTT
j_call: TRBJ2-3; cdr3_length: 14; d_call: .; clone_size: .; v_call: TRBV18; cdr3_aa: CASSGPAGDDTQYF; cdr3_nt: TGTGCCAGCTCAGGACCCGCAGGGGATGATACGCAGTATTTT
j_call: TRBJ2-7; cdr3_length: 13; d_call: TRBD2; clone_size: .; v_call: TRBV19; cdr3_aa: CATLAGVVYEQYF; cdr3_nt: TGTGCCACCTTAGCGGGAGTGGTATACGAGCAGTACTTC
j_call: TRBJ2-1; cdr3_length: 15; d_call: TRBD1; clone_size: .; v_call: TRBV28; cdr3_aa: CASSSPGTGANEQFF; cdr3_nt: TGTGCCAGCAGTTCACCCGGGACAGGGGCGAATGAGCAGTTCTTC
j_call: TRBJ1-5; cdr3_length: 17; d_call: TRBD1; clone_size: .; v_call: TRBV19; cdr3_aa: CASSIVGTGSISQPQHF; cdr3_nt: TGTGCCAGTAGTATAGTGGGGACAGGGAGTATTTCTCAGCCCCAGCATTTT
j_call: TRBJ2-7; cdr3_length: 12; d_call: .; clone_size: .; v_call: TRBV6-1; cdr3_aa: CATLPSSDEQYF; cdr3_nt: TGTGCCACCCTACCCTCCTCCGACGAGCAGTACTTC
j_call: TRBJ2-1; cdr3_length: 14; d_call: TRBD1; clone_size: .; v_call: TRBV29-1; cdr3_aa: CSVGPAGTGGEQFF; cdr3_nt: TGCAGCGTTGGACCAGCCGGGACAGGGGGTGAGCAGTTCTTC
j_call: TRBJ2-5; cdr3_length: 15; d_call: TRBD2; clone_size: .; v_call: TRBV10-1; cdr3_aa: CASSPGGSGQETQYF; cdr3_nt: TGCGCCAGCAGCCCCGGGGGGAGTGGGCAAGAGACCCAGTACTTC
j_call: TRBJ2-7; cdr3_length: 13; d_call: TRBD2; clone_size: .; v_call: TRBV7-2; cdr3_aa: CASSLDREGVRYF; cdr3_nt: TGTGCCAGCAGCTTAGATCGGGAGGGGGTCCGCTACTTC
j_call: TRBJ2-1; cdr3_length: 13; d_call: .; clone_size: .; v_call: TRBV5-1; cdr3_aa: CASTPGLNNEQFF; cdr3_nt: TGCGCCAGCACTCCGGGTCTTAACAATGAGCAGTTCTTC
j_call: TRBJ2-4; cdr3_length: 18; d_call: TRBD1; clone_size: .; v_call: TRBV12-5; cdr3_aa: CASGSRDRSGVAKNIQYF; cdr3_nt: TGTGCTAGTGGTTCCCGGGACAGGTCAGGGGTAGCCAAAAACATTCAGTACTTC
j_call: TRBJ2-7; cdr3_length: 14; d_call: TRBD1; clone_size: .; v_call: TRBV27; cdr3_aa: CASSLRTGYHEQYF; cdr3_nt: TGTGCCAGCAGTTTACGGACAGGGTACCACGAGCAGTACTTC
j_call: TRBJ2-5; cdr3_length: 15; d_call: TRBD1; clone_size: .; v_call: TRBV19; cdr3_aa: CASSIVGTGGETQYF; cdr3_nt: TGTGCCAGTAGTATAGTAGGGACAGGGGGCGAGACCCAGTACTTC
j_call: TRBJ2-7; cdr3_length: 13; d_call: TRBD1; clone_size: .; v_call: TRBV29-1; cdr3_aa: CSVEVQGAYEQYF; cdr3_nt: TGCAGCGTTGAAGTGCAGGGGGCCTACGAGCAGTACTTC
j_call: TRBJ2-7; cdr3_length: 14; d_call: .; clone_size: .; v_call: TRBV9; cdr3_aa: CASSVEADTYEQYF; cdr3_nt: TGTGCCAGCAGCGTAGAGGCAGACACCTACGAGCAGTACTTC
j_call: TRBJ1-5; cdr3_length: 13; d_call: .; clone_size: .; v_call: TRBV28; cdr3_aa: CASVVRGNQPQHF; cdr3_nt: TGTGCCAGCGTCGTTCGGGGGAATCAGCCCCAGCATTTT
j_call: TRBJ2-1; cdr3_length: 18; d_call: TRBD2; clone_size: few; v_call: TRBV4-2; cdr3_aa: CASSQEGLAGALGNEQFF; cdr3_nt: TGTGCCAGCAGCCAAGAGGGACTAGCGGGAGCCCTTGGCAATGAGCAGTTCTTC
j_call: TRBJ2-1; cdr3_length: 16; d_call: TRBD2; clone_size: .; v_call: TRBV28; cdr3_aa: CASSLLREYTYNEQFF; cdr3_nt: TGTGCCAGCAGTTTATTGCGGGAGTACACTTACAATGAGCAGTTCTTC
j_call: TRBJ2-1; cdr3_length: 16; d_call: TRBD2; clone_size: .; v_call: TRBV27; cdr3_aa: CASSLLAGAGGLEQFF; cdr3_nt: TGTGCCAGCAGTTTACTAGCGGGCGCGGGGGGTCTAGAGCAGTTCTTC
j_call: TRBJ2-1; cdr3_length: 18; d_call: .; clone_size: .; v_call: TRBV4-1; cdr3_aa: CASSQDPAQGGSYNEQFF; cdr3_nt: TGCGCCAGCAGCCAAGACCCGGCGCAGGGGGGATCCTACAATGAGCAGTTCTTC
j_call: TRBJ1-1; cdr3_length: 15; d_call: .; clone_size: .; v_call: TRBV2; cdr3_aa: CASTLRGGMNTEAFF; cdr3_nt: TGTGCCAGCACCCTGCGGGGGGGAATGAACACTGAAGCTTTCTTT
j_call: TRBJ1-2; cdr3_length: 13; d_call: .; clone_size: .; v_call: TRBV30; cdr3_aa: CAWSDSFNYGYTF; cdr3_nt: TGTGCCTGGAGTGACAGCTTTAACTATGGCTACACCTTC
j_call: TRBJ1-1; cdr3_length: 15; d_call: .; clone_size: .; v_call: TRBV25-1; cdr3_aa: CASAPKDRRYTEAFF; cdr3_nt: TGTGCCAGCGCGCCTAAAGACAGGCGATACACTGAAGCTTTCTTT
j_call: TRBJ2-1; cdr3_length: 14; d_call: .; clone_size: .; v_call: TRBV27; cdr3_aa: CASSLPGAYNEQFF; cdr3_nt: TGTGCCAGCAGTCTTCCAGGGGCGTACAATGAGCAGTTCTTC
j_call: TRBJ2-5; cdr3_length: 13; d_call: .; clone_size: .; v_call: TRBV7-9; cdr3_aa: CASSLLGGETQYF; cdr3_nt: TGTGCCAGCAGCTTATTAGGCGGCGAGACCCAGTACTTC
j_call: TRBJ2-7; cdr3_length: 15; d_call: .; clone_size: .; v_call: TRBV7-3; cdr3_aa: CASSLYGSGNYEQYF; cdr3_nt: TGTGCCAGCAGCTTATACGGGTCAGGGAACTACGAGCAGTACTTC
j_call: TRBJ2-3; cdr3_length: 14; d_call: .; clone_size: .; v_call: TRBV5-6; cdr3_aa: CASSWDSSTDTQYF; cdr3_nt: TGTGCCAGCAGCTGGGACTCGTCCACAGATACGCAGTATTTT
j_call: TRBJ2-3; cdr3_length: 16; d_call: TRBD2; clone_size: .; v_call: TRBV10-3; cdr3_aa: CAISEAGGPLEDTQYF; cdr3_nt: TGTGCCATCAGTGAAGCGGGAGGTCCCTTAGAGGATACGCAGTATTTT
j_call: TRBJ1-5; cdr3_length: 15; d_call: TRBD1; clone_size: .; v_call: TRBV28; cdr3_aa: CASRLGTGGNQPQHF; cdr3_nt: TGTGCCAGCAGATTAGGGACAGGGGGCAATCAGCCCCAGCATTTT
j_call: TRBJ1-2; cdr3_length: 16; d_call: TRBD1; clone_size: .; v_call: TRBV6-1; cdr3_aa: CASSEALGQGASGYTF; cdr3_nt: TGTGCCAGCAGTGAAGCGCTCGGACAGGGGGCTAGTGGCTACACCTTC
j_call: TRBJ2-5; cdr3_length: 16; d_call: .; clone_size: .; v_call: TRBV11-2; cdr3_aa: CASSPASVPRGETQYF; cdr3_nt: TGTGCCAGCAGCCCAGCTTCTGTTCCTAGAGGAGAGACCCAGTACTTC
j_call: TRBJ1-1; cdr3_length: 15; d_call: .; clone_size: .; v_call: TRBV5-6; cdr3_aa: CASSFYRVFNTEAFF; cdr3_nt: TGTGCCAGCAGCTTCTACAGGGTGTTTAACACTGAAGCTTTCTTT